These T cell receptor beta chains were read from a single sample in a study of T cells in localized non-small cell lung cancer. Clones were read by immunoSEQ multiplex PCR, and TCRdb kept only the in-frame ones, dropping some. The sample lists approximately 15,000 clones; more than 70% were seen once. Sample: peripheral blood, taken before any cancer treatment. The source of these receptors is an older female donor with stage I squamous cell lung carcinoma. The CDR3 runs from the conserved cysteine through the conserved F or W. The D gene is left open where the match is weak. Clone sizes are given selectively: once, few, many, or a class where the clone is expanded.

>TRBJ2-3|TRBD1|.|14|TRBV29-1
TGCAGCGGTATTGGGACAGAACGCACAGATACGCAGTATTTT
CSGIGTERTDTQYF
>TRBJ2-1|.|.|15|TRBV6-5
TGTGCCAGCAGTTACTCGGCGGGCTCCAGCAATGAGCAGTTCTTC
CASSYSAGSSNEQFF
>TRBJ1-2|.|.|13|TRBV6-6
TGTGCCAGCTCAAAAGGAGTCTGGGGGGGCTACACCTTC
CASSKGVWGGYTF
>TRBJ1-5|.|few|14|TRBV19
TGTGCCAGTAGAAAGGAAGGGACGGGTCAGCCCCAGCATTTT
CASRKEGTGQPQHF
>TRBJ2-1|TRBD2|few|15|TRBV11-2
TGTGCCAGCAGCTTTACTAGCGGGAGTCTTAATGAGCAGTTCTTC
CASSFTSGSLNEQFF
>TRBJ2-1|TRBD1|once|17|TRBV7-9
TGTGCCAGCAGCTTAGCTCCGGGACAGGGGGCTGTTAATGAGCAGTTCTTC
CASSLAPGQGAVNEQFF
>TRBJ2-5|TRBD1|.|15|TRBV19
TGTGCCAGCAAAGGACAGGGTTTAGCGGTAGAGACCCAGTACTTC
CASKGQGLAVETQYF
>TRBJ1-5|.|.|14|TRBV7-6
TGTGCCAGCAGCCTAGGGGGTGCGAATCAGCCCCAGCATTTT
CASSLGGANQPQHF
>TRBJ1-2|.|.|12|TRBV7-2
TGTGCCAGCAGCTTACAGGCTTATGGCTACACCTTC
CASSLQAYGYTF
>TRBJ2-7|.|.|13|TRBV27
TGTGCCAGCAGAGGGTTAGGGGGCTACGAGCAGTACTTC
CASRGLGGYEQYF
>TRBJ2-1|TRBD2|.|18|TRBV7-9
TGTGCCAGCAGCCCGGCGGGGGGCGGACCAAGCTCCTACAATGAGCAGTTCTTC
CASSPAGGGPSSYNEQFF
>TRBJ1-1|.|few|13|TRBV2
TGTGCCAGCCGAATCGAAGAGGGGTCTGAAGCTTTCTTT
CASRIEEGSEAFF
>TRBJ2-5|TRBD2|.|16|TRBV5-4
TGTGCCAGCAGCGCTGGACTAGCGGGAAAACAAGAGACCCAGTACTTC
CASSAGLAGKQETQYF
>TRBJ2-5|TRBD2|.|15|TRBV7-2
TGTGCCAGCAGCTTAGACCCTAGCGGGGGGGAGACCCAGTACTTC
CASSLDPSGGETQYF
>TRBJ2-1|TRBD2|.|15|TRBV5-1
TGCGCCAGCAGCCCGACTAGCAATAGATACAATGAGCAGTTCTTC
CASSPTSNRYNEQFF
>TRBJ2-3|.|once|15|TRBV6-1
TGTGCCAGCAGTGTGTCAGGGGAAAGCACAGATACGCAGTATTTT
CASSVSGESTDTQYF
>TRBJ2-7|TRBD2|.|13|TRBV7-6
TGTGCCAGCAGCTTACGGGGGGGAAACGAGCAGTACTTC
CASSLRGGNEQYF
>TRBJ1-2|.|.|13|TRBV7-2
TGTGCCAGCAGCCGGGGCGGTAACTATGGCTACACCTTC
CASSRGGNYGYTF
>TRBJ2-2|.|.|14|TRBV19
TGTGCCAGCCGTCGTTCGGTGGGATGGGGGGAGCTGTTTTTT
CASRRSVGWGELFF
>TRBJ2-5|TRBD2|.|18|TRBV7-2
TGTGCCAGCAGCCTTCTAGCGGGGGGGCCCCCAGCCAAAGAGACCCAGTACTTC
CASSLLAGGPPAKETQYF
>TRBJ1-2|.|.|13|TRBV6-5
TGTGCCAGCAGTGTCAGCGGGGACTATGGCTACACCTTC
CASSVSGDYGYTF
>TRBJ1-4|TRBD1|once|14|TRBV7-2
TGTGCCAGCAGCCCGGGACAGATGAGGGAAAAACTGTTTTTT
CASSPGQMREKLFF
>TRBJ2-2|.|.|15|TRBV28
TGTGCCAGCAGTTTATTGCCGGATGGCACCGGGGAGCTGTTTTTT
CASSLLPDGTGELFF
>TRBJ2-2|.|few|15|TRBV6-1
TGTGCCAGCAGTGAATTTAGGGCCGAAGCCGGGGAGCTGTTTTTT
CASSEFRAEAGELFF
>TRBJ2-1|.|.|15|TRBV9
TGTGCCAGCAGCGTAGTAACTAGTAGGAGGCATGAGCAGTTCTTC
CASSVVTSRRHEQFF
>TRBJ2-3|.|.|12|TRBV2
TGTGCCAGCAGTGAAACGGGTGATACGCAGTATTTT
CASSETGDTQYF
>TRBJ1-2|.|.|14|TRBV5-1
TGCGCCAGCAGCTTCACGTCAGGGATCGATGGCTACACCTTC
CASSFTSGIDGYTF
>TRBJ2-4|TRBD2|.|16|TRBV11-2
TGTGCCAGCAGCTTAAGAAGCGGGGGGGCCCGCGACATTCAGTACTTC
CASSLRSGGARDIQYF
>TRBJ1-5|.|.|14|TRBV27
TGTGCCAGCAGTTTTGGAGGGGGAGGACAGCCCCAGCATTTT
CASSFGGGGQPQHF
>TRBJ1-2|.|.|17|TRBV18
TGTGCCAGCTCACCGGGACCCCTTAACTCCCAGGGCTATGGCTACACCTTC
CASSPGPLNSQGYGYTF
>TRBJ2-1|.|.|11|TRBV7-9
TGTGCCAGCAGCTTGGACAATGAGCAGTTCTTC
CASSLDNEQFF
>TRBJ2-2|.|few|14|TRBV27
TGTGCCAGCAGTTTATCGATAGGACCCGGGGAGCTGTTTTTT
CASSLSIGPGELFF
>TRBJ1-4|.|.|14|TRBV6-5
TGTGCCAGCAGGCGGACTGCCTCTAATGAAAAACTGTTTTTT
CASRRTASNEKLFF
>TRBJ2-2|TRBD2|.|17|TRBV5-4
TGTGCCAGCAGTCCGTCTAGCGGGAGGGCGAACACCGGGGAGCTGTTTTTT
CASSPSSGRANTGELFF
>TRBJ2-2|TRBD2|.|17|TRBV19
TGTGCCAGTAGTGGGGCTAGCGGGAGGGCCTTCGCCGGGGAGCTGTTTTTT
CASSGASGRAFAGELFF
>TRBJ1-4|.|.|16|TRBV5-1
TGCGCCAGCAGCTTGGTCGCAGGGAAGGGGGAAGAAAAACTGTTTTTT
CASSLVAGKGEEKLFF
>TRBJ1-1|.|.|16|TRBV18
TGTGCCAGCTCACCCAATAAACGGGGGGAGAACACTGAAGCTTTCTTT
CASSPNKRGENTEAFF
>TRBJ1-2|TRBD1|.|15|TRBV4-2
TGTGCCAGCAGCCAAGAGTACGGGACAGGGAGAGGCTACACCTTC
CASSQEYGTGRGYTF
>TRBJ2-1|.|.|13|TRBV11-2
TGTGCCAGCAGCTTAGTCTCACTCAATGAGCAGTTCTTC
CASSLVSLNEQFF
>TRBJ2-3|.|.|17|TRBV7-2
TGTGCCAGCAGCCCAGGGGCCGGCGTTCTTAGCACAGATACGCAGTATTTT
CASSPGAGVLSTDTQYF
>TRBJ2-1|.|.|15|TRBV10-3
TGTGCCATCAGTGATCCCTTGGGCTCCTACAATGAGCAGTTCTTC
CAISDPLGSYNEQFF
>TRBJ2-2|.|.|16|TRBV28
TGTGCCAGCAGTTTCTCCCAGGGAGAGATTAGCGGGGAGCTGTTTTTT
CASSFSQGEISGELFF
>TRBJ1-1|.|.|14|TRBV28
TGTGCCAGCAATACCGCGGGATTGAACACTGAAGCTTTCTTT
CASNTAGLNTEAFF
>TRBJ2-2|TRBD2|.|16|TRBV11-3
TGTGCCAGCAGCTCTCTAGCGGGAGGTGATACCGGGGAGCTGTTTTTT
CASSSLAGGDTGELFF
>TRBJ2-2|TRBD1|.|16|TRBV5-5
TGTGCCAGCAGCTCTTCCGGGACAGGGGTAGCCGGGGAGCTGTTTTTT
CASSSSGTGVAGELFF
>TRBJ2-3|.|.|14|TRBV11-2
TGTGCCAGCAGCTCCCGGGACGCTGAAGATACGCAGTATTTT
CASSSRDAEDTQYF
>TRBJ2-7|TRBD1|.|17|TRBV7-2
TGTGCCAGCAGCTTAGGGGGACAGGGGAAGATCGGTTACGAGCAGTACTTC
CASSLGGQGKIGYEQYF
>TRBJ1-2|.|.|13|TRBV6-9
TGTGCCAGCAGCTACGGGACCCAACTAGGCTACACCTTC
CASSYGTQLGYTF
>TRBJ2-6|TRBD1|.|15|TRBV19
TGTGCCAGCGGGACAGTTAGCTCTGGGGCCAACGTCCTGACTTTC
CASGTVSSGANVLTF
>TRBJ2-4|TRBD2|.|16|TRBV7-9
TGTGCCAGCAGCTTGGGCGGGAGGTTAGCCAAAAACATTCAGTACTTC
CASSLGGRLAKNIQYF
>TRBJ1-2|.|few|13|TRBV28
TGTGCCAGCAGTTCCGAGAGGGCGGATGGCTACACCTTC
CASSSERADGYTF
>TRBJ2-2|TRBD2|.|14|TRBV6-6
TGTGCCAGCAGTTACTCGGCTAGCGGCGGGGAGCTGTTTTTT
CASSYSASGGELFF
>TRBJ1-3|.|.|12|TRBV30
TGTGCCTGCCCGGATCCTGGAAACACCATATATTTT
CACPDPGNTIYF
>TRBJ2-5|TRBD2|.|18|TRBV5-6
TGTGCCAGCACCGGGGAGGGTATAGGTACTTACCCCCAAGAGACCCAGTACTTC
CASTGEGIGTYPQETQYF
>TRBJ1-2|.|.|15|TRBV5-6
TGTGCCAGCAGCTTGTTCGGCTTGGAGAACTATGGCTACACCTTC
CASSLFGLENYGYTF
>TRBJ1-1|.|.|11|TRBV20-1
TGCAGTGCCAGAGGGACACCAGGGGCCTTCTTT
CSARGTPGAFF
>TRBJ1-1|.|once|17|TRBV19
TGTGCCAGTAGTACGGAGGAATGGGGGGCATGGAACACTGAAGCTTTCTTT
CASSTEEWGAWNTEAFF